This T cell receptor (beta chain) was recorded in a study of T-cell memory formation after mild COVID-19. This clonotype was observed a handful of times. In TCRdb, the 5' RACE reads were re-called with MiXCR into one record per CDR3 protein. The sample has 250,000 or so distinct CDR3 sequences, approximately 10% seen once. The germline V and J ends were trimmed by 4 bases and 6 bases, with 8 bases remaining between them. This CDR3 is 12 amino acids long. CDR1 and CDR2 from the germline V gene are ENHRY and SYGVKD. V gene TRBV10-3 combines with J gene TRBJ2-3, with D hard to call. The sample was PBMCs or a T cell subset sorted from them (not recorded which). This clonotype was sampled from a man aged 18 to 30 who had mild COVID-19 (a few samples of this study predate the infection). Cell type and time point are not known. The CDR3 region is CAISASSDTQYF. CDR3 coding DNA: TGTGCCATCAGTGCCAGCTCGGATACGCAGTATTTT.